Detailed here is one TCR beta chain. The antigen remains unidentified. Regarding treatment: oral pan-JAK inhibitor, 5-10 mg twice daily. This entry is derived from a study of CD8+ T cells in alopecia areata. Study-wide context: Treatment of the treated patients consisted of oral tofacitinib, 5 to 10 mg twice daily.

Whole-study results and caveats: Clonality in lesional scalp, especially alopecia totalis/universalis, exceeded that of normal scalp. Normal skin's resident alphabeta T cells are sequenced alongside lesional scalp T cells. For patients receiving tofacitinib, scalp clonality and expanded CD8+ clones among the top 100 significantly decreased.

Following extraction, RNA underwent reverse transcription to cDNA, which served as the sequencing template. The protocol was immunoSEQ multiplex PCR, while the TCRdb copy is restricted to in-frame clones and leaves out a portion. Of 150,000 to 200,000 clones detected, around 71% appear once; the ten largest clones hold more than 0.7%. This CDR3 is 16 amino acids long. Germline loops: CDR1 SQVTM, CDR2 ANQGSEA. Germline trimming cut 6 bases from V and 0 bases from J; bases unmatched to any gene: 5. This TCR derives from a human donor with alopecia areata. The sample here was CD4+ T cells sorted from blood, taken at week 4, from a patient treated with tofacitinib. The rearrangement uses TRBV29-1 and TRBJ2-3; TRBD2 agrees at 14 bases. CDR3 nucleotide sequence: TGCAGCGTGAAGGGACTAGCGGGGGCTAGCACAGATACGCAGTATTTT. Translation: CSVKGLAGASTDTQYF.